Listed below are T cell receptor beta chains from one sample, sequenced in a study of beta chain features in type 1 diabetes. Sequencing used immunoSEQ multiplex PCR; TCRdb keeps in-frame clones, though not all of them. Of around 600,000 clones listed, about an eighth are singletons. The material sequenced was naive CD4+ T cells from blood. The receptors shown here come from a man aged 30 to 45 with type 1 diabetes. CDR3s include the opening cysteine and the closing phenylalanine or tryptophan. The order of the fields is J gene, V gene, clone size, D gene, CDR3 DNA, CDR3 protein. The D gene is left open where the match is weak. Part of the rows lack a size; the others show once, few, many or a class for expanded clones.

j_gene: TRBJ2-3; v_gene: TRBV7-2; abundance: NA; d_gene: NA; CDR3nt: TGTGCCAGCAGCTTCGTACGAGACACAGATACGCAGTATTTT; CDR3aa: CASSFVRDTDTQYF
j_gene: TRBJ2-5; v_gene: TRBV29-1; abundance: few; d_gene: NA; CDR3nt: TGCAGCGGGAGGGAGGAGACCCAGTACTTC; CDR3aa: CSGREETQYF
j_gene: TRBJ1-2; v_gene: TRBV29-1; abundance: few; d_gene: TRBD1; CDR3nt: TGCAGCGTTGAAGAGAGGACAGGGTATGGCTATGGCTACACCTTC; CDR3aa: CSVEERTGYGYGYTF
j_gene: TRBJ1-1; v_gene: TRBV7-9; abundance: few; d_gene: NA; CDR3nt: TGTGCCAGCAGCTTTCTGGCGGGAACTGAAGCTTTCTTT; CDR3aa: CASSFLAGTEAFF
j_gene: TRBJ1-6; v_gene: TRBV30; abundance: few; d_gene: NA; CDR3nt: TGTGCCTGGAGGCCCCTAGGGAACGGGGCATTTTCACCCCTCCACTTT; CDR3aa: CAWRPLGNGAFSPLHF
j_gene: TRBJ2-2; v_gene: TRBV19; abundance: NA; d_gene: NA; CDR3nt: TGTGCCAGTAACCTGGGACCGACCCTAGTCGGCACCGGGGAGCTGTTTTTT; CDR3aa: CASNLGPTLVGTGELFF
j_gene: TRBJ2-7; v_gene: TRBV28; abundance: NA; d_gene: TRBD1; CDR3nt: TGTGCCAGCAAACAGGGGATTCCCTACGAGCAGTACTTC; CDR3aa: CASKQGIPYEQYF
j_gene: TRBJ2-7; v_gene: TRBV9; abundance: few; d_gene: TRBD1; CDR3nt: TGTGCCAGCAGCGTAGAAGGGACAGGGGGACACGAGCAGTACTTC; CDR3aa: CASSVEGTGGHEQYF
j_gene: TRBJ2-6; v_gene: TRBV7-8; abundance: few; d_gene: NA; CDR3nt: TGTGCCAGCAGCTTAAGGGGGTCTAGCTCTGGGGCCAACGTCCTGACTTTC; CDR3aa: CASSLRGSSSGANVLTF
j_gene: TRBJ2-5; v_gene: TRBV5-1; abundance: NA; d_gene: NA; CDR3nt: TGCGCCAGCAGCTCCGGGGCCCCCGGGGAGACCCAGTACTTC; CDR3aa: CASSSGAPGETQYF
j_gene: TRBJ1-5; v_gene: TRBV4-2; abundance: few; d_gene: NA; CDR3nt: TGTGCCAGCAGCCAAGAGGCCGATCCCCCGGGAGAGCCCCAGCATTTT; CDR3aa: CASSQEADPPGEPQHF
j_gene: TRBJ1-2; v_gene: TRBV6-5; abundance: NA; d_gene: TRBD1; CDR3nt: TGTGCCAGCAGTCGATCCGGACAGGCGGGATCTGGCTACACCTTC; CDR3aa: CASSRSGQAGSGYTF
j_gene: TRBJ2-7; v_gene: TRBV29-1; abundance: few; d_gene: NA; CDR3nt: TGCAGCGTTGATCAGGGGCTACCCCCGGGGGAGCAGTACTTC; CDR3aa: CSVDQGLPPGEQYF
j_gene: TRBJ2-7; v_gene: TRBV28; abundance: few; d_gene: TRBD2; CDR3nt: TGTGCCAGCGGGGGTCTCTCCGCGGGGGAATACGAGCAGTACTTC; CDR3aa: CASGGLSAGEYEQYF
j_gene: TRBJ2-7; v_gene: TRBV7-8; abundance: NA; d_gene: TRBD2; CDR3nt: TGTGCCAGCAGCTTATGGGGGGGAAATGACGAGCAGTACTTC; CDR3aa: CASSLWGGNDEQYF
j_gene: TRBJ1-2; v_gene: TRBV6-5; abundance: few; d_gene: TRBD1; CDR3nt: TGTGCCAGCAGTTACACCGGGACAGGGGGCAGAGGCTACACCTTC; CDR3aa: CASSYTGTGGRGYTF
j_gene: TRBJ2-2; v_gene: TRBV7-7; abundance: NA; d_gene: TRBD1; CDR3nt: TGTGCTAGCAGCAAAAACAGGGGGCAAACCGGGGAGCTGTTTTTT; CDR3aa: CASSKNRGQTGELFF
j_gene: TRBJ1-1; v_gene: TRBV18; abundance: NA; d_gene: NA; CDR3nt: TGTGCCAGCTCACCACCGTGGTCAAGGACTGAAGCTTTCTTT; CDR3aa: CASSPPWSRTEAFF
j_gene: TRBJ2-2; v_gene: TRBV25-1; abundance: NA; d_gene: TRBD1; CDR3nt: TGTGCCAGCAGTTCTACCGACAGGGTCTACGGGGAGTTGTTTTTT; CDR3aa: CASSSTDRVYGELFF
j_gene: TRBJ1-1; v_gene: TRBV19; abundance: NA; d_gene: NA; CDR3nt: TGTGCCAGTAGTATAGCTGGACGTACTCATGCTTTCTTT; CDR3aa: CASSIAGRTHAFF
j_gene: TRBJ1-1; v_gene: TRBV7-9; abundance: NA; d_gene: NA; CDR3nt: TGTGCCAGCAGCTCCCGGCCAGGGGAAACTGAAGCTTTCTTT; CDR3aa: CASSSRPGETEAFF
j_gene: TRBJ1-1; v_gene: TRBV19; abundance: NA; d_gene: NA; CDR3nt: TGTGCCAGTGGAACTGACATGAACACTGAAGCTTTCTTT; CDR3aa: CASGTDMNTEAFF
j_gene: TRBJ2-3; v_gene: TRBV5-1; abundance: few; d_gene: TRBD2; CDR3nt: TGCGCCAGCAGTATGCTGGGACTAGCGTCAGATACGCAGTATTTT; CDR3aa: CASSMLGLASDTQYF
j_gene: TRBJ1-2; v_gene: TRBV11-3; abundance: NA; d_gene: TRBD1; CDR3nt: TGTGCCAGCAGCTTACAGGGGGCTTTCGGCTACACCTTC; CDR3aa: CASSLQGAFGYTF
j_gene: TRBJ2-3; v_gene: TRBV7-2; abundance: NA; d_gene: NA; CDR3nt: TGTGCCAGCAGCCCCTATCTAGCAGATATTGGGGATACGCAGTATTTT; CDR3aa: CASSPYLADIGDTQYF
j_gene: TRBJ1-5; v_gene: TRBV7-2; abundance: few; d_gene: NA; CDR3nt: TGTGCCAGCAGCTCGCAGGCGGATCAGCCCCAGCATTTT; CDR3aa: CASSSQADQPQHF
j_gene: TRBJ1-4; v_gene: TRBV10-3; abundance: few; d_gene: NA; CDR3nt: TGTGCCACCAGGACAGACGAAAAACTGTTTTTT; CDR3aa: CATRTDEKLFF
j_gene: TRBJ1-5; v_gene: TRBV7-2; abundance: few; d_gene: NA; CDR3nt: TGTGCCAGCAGCTTGGGCAATCAGCCCCAGCATTTT; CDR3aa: CASSLGNQPQHF
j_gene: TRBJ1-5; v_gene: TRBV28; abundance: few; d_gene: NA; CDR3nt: TGTGCCAGCAGTCGACAGGACAATCAGCCCCAGCATTTT; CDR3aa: CASSRQDNQPQHF
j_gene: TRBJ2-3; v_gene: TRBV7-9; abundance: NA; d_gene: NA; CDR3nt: TGTGCCAGCAGCTTAGTGACCTTTGGGGGTACGCAGTATTTT; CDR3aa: CASSLVTFGGTQYF
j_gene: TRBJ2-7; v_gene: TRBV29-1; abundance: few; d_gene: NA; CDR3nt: TGCAGCGTCGGGAGAGGGGAGGCCTACGAGCAGTACTTC; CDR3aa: CSVGRGEAYEQYF
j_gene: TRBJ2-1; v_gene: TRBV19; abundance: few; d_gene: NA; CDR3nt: TGTGCCAGTCAATTATCAGGGGTCGATCTCTACAATGAGCAGTTCTTC; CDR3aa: CASQLSGVDLYNEQFF
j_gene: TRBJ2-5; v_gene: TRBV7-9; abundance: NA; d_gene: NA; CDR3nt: TGTGCCAGCAGCTTCTCCGGGAGAGAGACCCAGTACTTC; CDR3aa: CASSFSGRETQYF
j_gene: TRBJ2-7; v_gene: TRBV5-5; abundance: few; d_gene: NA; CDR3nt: TGTGCCAGCAGCTTGGGACTTGGAGCCTCCTACGAGCAGTACTTC; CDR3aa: CASSLGLGASYEQYF
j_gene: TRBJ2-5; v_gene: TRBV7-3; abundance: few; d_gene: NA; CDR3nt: TGTGCCAGCAGCTTAGGGGCGGGATCTCTGGAGACCCAGTACTTC; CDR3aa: CASSLGAGSLETQYF
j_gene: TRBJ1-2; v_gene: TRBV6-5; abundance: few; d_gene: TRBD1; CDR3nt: TGTGCCAGCAGCCGGTTTACCGGGACAGGGAACGGCTACACCTTC; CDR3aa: CASSRFTGTGNGYTF
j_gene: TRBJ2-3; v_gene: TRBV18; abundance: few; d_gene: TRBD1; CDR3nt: TGTGCCAGCTCACCGACAGGGGGAAACACAGATACGCAGTATTTT; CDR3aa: CASSPTGGNTDTQYF
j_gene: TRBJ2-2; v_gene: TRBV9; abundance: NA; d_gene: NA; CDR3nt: TGTGCCAGCAGCCCCCCGAACACCGGGGAGCTGTTTTTT; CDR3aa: CASSPPNTGELFF
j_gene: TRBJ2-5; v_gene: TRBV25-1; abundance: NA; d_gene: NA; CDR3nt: TGTGCCAGAGATAATACAGGTGGCCTAGAGACCCAGTACTTC; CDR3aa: CARDNTGGLETQYF
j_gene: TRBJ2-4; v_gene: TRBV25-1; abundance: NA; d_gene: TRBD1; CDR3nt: TGTGCCAGCAGTGGGTGGGACAGGGCGCTAGCCAAAAACATTCAGTACTTC; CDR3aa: CASSGWDRALAKNIQYF
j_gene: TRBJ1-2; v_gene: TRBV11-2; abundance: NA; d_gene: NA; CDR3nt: TGTGCCAGCAGCTTTAATAGGGAGGCTGGCTACACCTTC; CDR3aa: CASSFNREAGYTF
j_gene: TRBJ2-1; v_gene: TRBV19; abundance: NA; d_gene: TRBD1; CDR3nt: TGTGCCAGTAGTCCCCGGGACAGTGCCTACAATGAGCAGTTCTTC; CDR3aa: CASSPRDSAYNEQFF
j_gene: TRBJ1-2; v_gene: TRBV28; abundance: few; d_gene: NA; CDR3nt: TGTGCCAGCAGAATAGGGGGATATTATGGCTACACCTTC; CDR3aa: CASRIGGYYGYTF
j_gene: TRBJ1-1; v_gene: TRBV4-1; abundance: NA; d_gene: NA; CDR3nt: TGCGCCAGCAGCCAACCGACAGGCCTGAACACTGAAGCTTTCTTT; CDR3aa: CASSQPTGLNTEAFF
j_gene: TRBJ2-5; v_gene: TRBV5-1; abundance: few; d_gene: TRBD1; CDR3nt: TGCGCCAGCAGCTCTGGGGACAGAAAGACCCAGTACTTC; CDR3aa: CASSSGDRKTQYF
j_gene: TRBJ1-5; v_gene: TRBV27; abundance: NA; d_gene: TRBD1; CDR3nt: TGTGCCAGCAGCTTGGGACAGTTCAATCAGCCCCAGCATTTT; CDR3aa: CASSLGQFNQPQHF
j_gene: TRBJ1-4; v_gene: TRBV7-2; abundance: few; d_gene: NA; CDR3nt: TGTGCCAGCAGCTTAAGCAGACCAACTAATGAAAAACTGTTTTTT; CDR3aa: CASSLSRPTNEKLFF
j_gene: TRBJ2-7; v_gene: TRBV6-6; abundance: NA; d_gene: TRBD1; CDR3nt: TGTGCCAGCAGTTTCTGGACAGGGGGGTACGAGCAGTACTTC; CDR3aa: CASSFWTGGYEQYF
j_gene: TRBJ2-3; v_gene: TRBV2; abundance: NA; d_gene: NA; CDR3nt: TGTGCCAGCAGCGGGGAGAGCACAGATACGCAGTATTTT; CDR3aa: CASSGESTDTQYF
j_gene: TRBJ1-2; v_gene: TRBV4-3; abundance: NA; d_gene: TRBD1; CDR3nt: TGCGCCAGCAGCCAAGCCGGACCCGGACAGGGGGGTTATGGCTACACCTTC; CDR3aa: CASSQAGPGQGGYGYTF
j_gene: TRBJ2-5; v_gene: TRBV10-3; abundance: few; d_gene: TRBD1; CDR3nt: TGTGCCATCAGTGCCTCCTCAGGGGGCCCAGAGACCCAGTACTTC; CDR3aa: CAISASSGGPETQYF
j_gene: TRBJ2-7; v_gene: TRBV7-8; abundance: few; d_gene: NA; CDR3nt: TGTGCCAGCGGGCGGGGGCTCTACGAGCAGTACTTC; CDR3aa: CASGRGLYEQYF
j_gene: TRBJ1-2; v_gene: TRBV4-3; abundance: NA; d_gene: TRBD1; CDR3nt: TGCGCCAGCAGCCAAGTGGTCATAAGGGGGGGACAGTATCGCTATGGCTACACCTTC; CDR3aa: CASSQVVIRGGQYRYGYTF
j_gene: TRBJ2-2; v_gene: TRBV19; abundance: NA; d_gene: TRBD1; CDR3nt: TGTGCCAGTAGTAATTGGGACAGCCGGAACACCGGGGAGCTGTTTTTT; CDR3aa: CASSNWDSRNTGELFF
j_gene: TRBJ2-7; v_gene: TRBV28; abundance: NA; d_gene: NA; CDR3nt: TGTGCCAGCTTCCCCAGGGGAATCAGCTCCTACGAGCAGTACTTC; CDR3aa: CASFPRGISSYEQYF